The present entry profiles one T cell receptor (beta chain) with its context. The sample holds a few counts of this clonotype. This clone's antigen is unknown. Base-call qualities are not available, and no considerably larger clone is one nucleotide away. The data derive from a study of T-cell reconstitution after alpha-beta-depleted transplantation in children (dated by TCRdb to the mid-2010s). In the study overall: Using TCR repertoire profiling, the study quantitatively followed how T-cell immune reconstitution unfolded in children after TCRalphabeta/CD19-depleted allogeneic hematopoietic cell transplantation.

Libraries were built with PCR. TCRdb lists the instrument as Illumina HiSeq 2500. TCR library preparation used molecular barcoding, with unique molecular identifiers applied to normalize quantification of the TCRbeta repertoire. TCRdb reanalyzed the raw reads on its own, using fastp at Q25 for trimming and MiXCR for clone calling, and kept in-frame beta chains. Records with the same CDR3 protein are collapsed into one entry carrying the most frequent genes and DNA. The sample table contains hundreds of thousands of distinct CDR3 sequences; only one count was recorded for around 17% of them. The top ten constitute about 1.1% of the sample. The source was PBMCs from the stem cell graft donor, collected from the stem cell graft. The clonotype originates from a human donor who donated a stem cell graft to a child with acute myeloid leukemia.

CDR3 region: CASSYDPGVDTGELFF. DNA sequence: TGTGCCAGCAGTTACGACCCCGGCGTTGACACCGGGGAGCTGTTTTTT. Recombination connected TRBV6-5 to TRBJ2-2; no D gene call is confident. Sequences MNHEY (CDR1) and SVGAGI (CDR2) are obtained from the germline V gene. Deletion took 2 bases off V and 3 bases off J, with a span of 13 bases between the germline ends. The CDR3, cysteine through phenylalanine, is 16 amino acids long. The retained sequence is limited to the CDR3, 48 bases, with the frame set at the first base.